The 7 T cell receptor beta chains given below trace back to one sample, sequenced in a study of cytomegalovirus exposure and HLA in healthy donors. It was with 60 Vbeta and 13 Jbeta primers that the PCR ran. Sequencing was performed with immunoSEQ multiplex PCR; in TCRdb, only in-frame clones are kept and a portion is missing. The sample has tens of thousands of clones, around three quarters seen once; the top ten hold around 10%. The sequencing sample was made of PBMCs. The origin of the receptors is a male donor in good health and CMV-seropositive.

Turning to this clone: The CDR3 end shows no conserved phenylalanine or tryptophan, and so a read error is likely. The chain combines TRBV9 with TRBJ1-2; D is undetermined. The CDR3 contains 14 residues. V was cut by 6 bases and J by 10 bases, with 22 bases left in between. Per the germline V gene, CDR1 is SGDLS and CDR2 is YYNGEE. The CDR3 DNA reads as TGTGCCAGCACCATAAAACCGACTCTAGGCCCCTACACCCTC. Protein: CASTIKPTLGPYTL.

This clone was detected only a few times. The chain employs TRBV19 and TRBJ2-7; 8 bases fit TRBD1. The length of the CDR3 is 20 residues. Germline V gives CDR1 LNHDA, CDR2 SQIVND (reference sequence). With V trimmed by 8 bases and J by 6 bases, 30 bases remained unmatched. Here the CDR3 reads CASPLGAGGVSEKGGREQYF. CDR3 nucleotides: TGTGCCAGTCCGCTCGGGGCAGGGGGCGTTTCGGAGAAGGGTGGACGCGAGCAGTACTTC.

The chain combines TRBV6-6 with TRBJ2-1, with 11 bases identical to TRBD2. The V gene's germline CDR1 is MNHNY and CDR2 SVGAGI (reference sequence). V was clipped by 7 bases and J by 7 bases; unmatched bases: 12. The CDR3 is 16 amino acids. Written as DNA, the CDR3 is TGTGCCAGCAATGACGTTAGCGGGAGGGCGGGGAATGAGCAGTTCTTC. It specifies CASNDVSGRAGNEQFF.

The chain carries TRBV7-3 and TRBJ2-1, with TRBD1 matching over 7 bases. The J segment lost 5 bases and the V segment lost 4 bases, leaving 8 bases of the junction unmatched. The CDR3 is made up of 15 amino acids. The germline CDR1 and CDR2 sequences are SGHTA and FQGTGA. The CDR3: CASSSQGWGNNEQFF. The CDR3 DNA reads TGTGCCAGCAGCTCACAGGGGTGGGGCAACAATGAGCAGTTCTTC.

This chain uses TRBV6-1 with TRBJ1-5; D ambiguous. The CDR3 runs to 13 residues. Germline CDR1 is MNHNS and CDR2 is SASEGT. V dropped 5 bases and J dropped 3 bases, with 8 bases sitting between them. This chain's CDR3 is CASSLTYNQPQHF. CDR3 bases: TGTGCCAGCAGTTTGACATACAATCAGCCCCAGCATTTT.

The chain recombines TRBV5-1 with TRBJ2-3, with 13 positions matching TRBD2. CDR1 SGHRS and CDR2 YFSETQ come from the germline V gene. The CDR3 is 16 residues long. V shed 5 bases and J 2 bases; nucleotides not matched to a gene: 5. The CDR3 here is CASRTGLAGPTDTQYF. The CDR3 DNA reads TGCGCCAGCAGAACGGGACTAGCGGGGCCCACAGATACGCAGTATTTT.

The CDR3 nucleotides are TGTGCCAGCAGCATTTCCTGGACAGGGGCCTCCTCTAGCTATGGCTACACCTTC. Residues: CASSISWTGASSSYGYTF. The chain employs TRBV7-8 and TRBJ1-2; TRBD1 agrees at 9 bases. This CDR3 region has 18 residues. The junction had 17 bases not matched to a gene; V was cut back by 5 bases and J by 4 bases. CDR1 is SGHVS and CDR2 is FQNEAQ in the germline V gene. Drawing the rest from reference TRBV7-8 and TRBJ1-2, the complete variable domain is GAGVSQSPRYKVAKRGQDVALRCDPISGHVSLFWYQQALGQGPEFLTYFQNEAQLDKSGLPSDRFFAERPEGSVSTLKIQRTQQEDSAVYLCASSISWTGASSSYGYTFGSGTRLTVV.